Reported below is one T cell receptor beta chain. Its antigen remains unidentified. Time point of the sample: week 5, during vaccination. Doses consisted of 300 ug of mutant IDH1 20-mer peptide each, paired with topical imiquimod. These data are taken from a study of a mutant IDH1 vaccine in newly diagnosed glioma. The protocol was immunoSEQ multiplex PCR, while the TCRdb copy is restricted to in-frame clones and leaves out a portion. The sample carries approximately 35,000 clones, around 58% recorded once. CDR1 and CDR2 (germline): MNHEY, SMNVEV (reference sequence). Trimming cost V 2 bases and J 4 bases; bases outside gene matches: 4. This CDR3 is built from 15 residues.

Source: PBMCs, taken from a glioma patient whose treatment included an IDH1 peptide vaccine. This receptor was identified in a young woman with glioma. The V call is TRBV27, the J call TRBJ2-1; 8 nucleotides match TRBD2. CDR3 region: CASSLDSGEYNEQFF. The CDR3 region has the DNA TGTGCCAGCAGTTTAGATAGCGGGGAGTACAATGAGCAGTTCTTC.